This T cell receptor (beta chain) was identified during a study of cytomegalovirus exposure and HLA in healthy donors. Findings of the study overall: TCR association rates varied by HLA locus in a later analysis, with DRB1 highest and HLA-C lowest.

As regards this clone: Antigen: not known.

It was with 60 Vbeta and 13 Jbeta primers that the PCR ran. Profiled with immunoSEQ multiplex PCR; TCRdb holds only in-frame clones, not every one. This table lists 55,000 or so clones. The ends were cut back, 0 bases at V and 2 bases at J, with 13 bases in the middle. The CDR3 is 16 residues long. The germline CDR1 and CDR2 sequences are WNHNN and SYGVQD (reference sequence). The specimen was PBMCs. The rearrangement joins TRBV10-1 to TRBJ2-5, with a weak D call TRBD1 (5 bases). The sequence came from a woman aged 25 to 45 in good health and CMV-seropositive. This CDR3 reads CASSESRLGRQETQYF. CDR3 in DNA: TGCGCCAGCAGTGAGTCGCGGTTGGGGCGGCAAGAGACCCAGTACTTC.